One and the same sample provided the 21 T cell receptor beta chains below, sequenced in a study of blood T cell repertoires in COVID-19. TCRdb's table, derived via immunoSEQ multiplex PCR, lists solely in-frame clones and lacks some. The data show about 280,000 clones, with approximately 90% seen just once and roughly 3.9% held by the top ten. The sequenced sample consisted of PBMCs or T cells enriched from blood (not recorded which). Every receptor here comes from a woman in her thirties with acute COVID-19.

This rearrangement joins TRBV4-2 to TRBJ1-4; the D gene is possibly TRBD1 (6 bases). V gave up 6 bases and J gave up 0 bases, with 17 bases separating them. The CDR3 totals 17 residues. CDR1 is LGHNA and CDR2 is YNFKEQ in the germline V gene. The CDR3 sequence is CASSPNGGPATNEKLFF. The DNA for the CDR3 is TGTGCCAGCAGTCCTAATGGGGGCCCCGCAACTAATGAAAAACTGTTTTTT.

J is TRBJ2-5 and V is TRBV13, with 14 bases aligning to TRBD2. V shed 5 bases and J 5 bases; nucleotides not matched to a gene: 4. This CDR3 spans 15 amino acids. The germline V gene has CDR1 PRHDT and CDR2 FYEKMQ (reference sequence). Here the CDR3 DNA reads TGTGCCAGCAGCCGTGGACTAGCGGGAGGTGAGACCCAGTACTTC. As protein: CASSRGLAGGETQYF.

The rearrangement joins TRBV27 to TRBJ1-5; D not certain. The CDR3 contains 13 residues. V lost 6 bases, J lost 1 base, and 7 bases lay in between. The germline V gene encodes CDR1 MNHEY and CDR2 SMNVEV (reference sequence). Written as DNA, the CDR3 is TGTGCCAGCAGGGGGAGCAGCAATCAGCCCCAGCATTTT. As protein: CASRGSSNQPQHF.

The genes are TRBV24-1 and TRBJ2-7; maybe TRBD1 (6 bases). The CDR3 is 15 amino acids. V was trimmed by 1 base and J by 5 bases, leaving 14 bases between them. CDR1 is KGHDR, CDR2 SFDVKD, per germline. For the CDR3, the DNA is TGTGCCACCAGTGATTTTTCAGGGGCCCCCAACGAGCAGTACTTC. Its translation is CATSDFSGAPNEQYF.

CDR3 bases: TGTGCCAGCAGTGAGGCCTCCGGGGCCAACGTCCTGACTTTC. Translation gives CASSEASGANVLTF. The chain carries TRBV2 and TRBJ2-6; D is unclear. V lost 3 bases and J 4 bases, leaving 7 bases between the germline ends. The germline V gene encodes CDR1 SNHLY and CDR2 FYNNEI. The CDR3 has 14 amino acids.

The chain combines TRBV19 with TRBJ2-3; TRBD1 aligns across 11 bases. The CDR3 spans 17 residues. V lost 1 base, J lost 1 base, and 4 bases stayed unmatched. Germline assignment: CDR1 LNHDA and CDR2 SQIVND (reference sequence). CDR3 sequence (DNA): TGTGCCAGTAGTATAGCGGACAGGGGGCGAGGCACAGATACGCAGTATTTT. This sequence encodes CASSIADRGRGTDTQYF.

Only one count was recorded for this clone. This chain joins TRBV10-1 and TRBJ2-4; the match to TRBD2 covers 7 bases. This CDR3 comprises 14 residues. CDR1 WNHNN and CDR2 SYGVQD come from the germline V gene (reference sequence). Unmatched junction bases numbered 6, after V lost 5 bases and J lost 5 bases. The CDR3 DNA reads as TGCGCCAGCAGTAACGGGGGGACGCAAAACATTCAGTACTTC. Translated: CASSNGGTQNIQYF.

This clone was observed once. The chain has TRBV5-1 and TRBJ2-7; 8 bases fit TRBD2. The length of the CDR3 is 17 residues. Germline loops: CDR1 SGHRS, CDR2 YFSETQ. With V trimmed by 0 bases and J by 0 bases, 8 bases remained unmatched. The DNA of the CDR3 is TGCGCCAGCAGCTTGGTCGGGAGGGACCAGAACTCCTACGAGCAGTACTTC. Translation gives CASSLVGRDQNSYEQYF.

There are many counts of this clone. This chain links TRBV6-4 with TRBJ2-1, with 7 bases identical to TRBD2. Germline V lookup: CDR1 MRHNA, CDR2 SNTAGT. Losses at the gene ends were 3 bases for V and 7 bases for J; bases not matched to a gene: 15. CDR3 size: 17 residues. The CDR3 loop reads CASSETPGGGPGNEQFF. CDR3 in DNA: TGTGCCAGCAGTGAGACACCGGGGGGAGGGCCTGGTAATGAGCAGTTCTTC.

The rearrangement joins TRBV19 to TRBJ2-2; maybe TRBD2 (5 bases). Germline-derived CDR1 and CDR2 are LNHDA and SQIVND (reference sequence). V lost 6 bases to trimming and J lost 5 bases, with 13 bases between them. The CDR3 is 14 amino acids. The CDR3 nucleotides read TGTGCCAGTAGATACCGTTCGGGGACCGGGGAGCTGTTTTTT. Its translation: CASRYRSGTGELFF.

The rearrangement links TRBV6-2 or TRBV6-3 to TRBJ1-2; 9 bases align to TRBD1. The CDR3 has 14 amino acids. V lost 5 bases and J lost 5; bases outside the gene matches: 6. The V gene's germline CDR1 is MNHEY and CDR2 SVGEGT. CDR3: CASSRDRDQYGYTF. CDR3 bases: TGTGCCAGCAGTCGGGACAGGGACCAATATGGCTACACCTTC.

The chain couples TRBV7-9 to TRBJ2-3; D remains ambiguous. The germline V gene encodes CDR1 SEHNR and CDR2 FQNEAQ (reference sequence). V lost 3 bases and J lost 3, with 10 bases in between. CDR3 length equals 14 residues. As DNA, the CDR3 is TGTGCCAGCAGCTTCTGGCAGATAACAGATACGCAGTATTTT. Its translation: CASSFWQITDTQYF.

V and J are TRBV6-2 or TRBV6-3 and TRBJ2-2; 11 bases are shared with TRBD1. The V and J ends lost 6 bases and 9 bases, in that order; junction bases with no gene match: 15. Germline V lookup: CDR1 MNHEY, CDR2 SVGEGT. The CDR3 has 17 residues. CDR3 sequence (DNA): TGTGCCAGCAGCCCACCCGGACAGGGGGCTTATATCCGGGAGCTGTTTTTT. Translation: CASSPPGQGAYIRELFF.

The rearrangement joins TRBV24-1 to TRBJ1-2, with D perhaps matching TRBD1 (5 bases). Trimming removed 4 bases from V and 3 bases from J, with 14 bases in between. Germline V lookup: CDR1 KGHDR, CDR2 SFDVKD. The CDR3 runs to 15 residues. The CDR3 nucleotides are TGTGCCACCAGTGAGCCGGGGAGGGGTGACTATGGCTACACCTTC. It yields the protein CATSEPGRGDYGYTF.

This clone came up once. CDR3 loop: CASSEREISGNTIYF. In DNA form, the CDR3 reads TGTGCCAGCAGTGAACGGGAAATCTCTGGAAACACCATATATTTT. The chain links TRBV2 to TRBJ1-3; D not resolved. Germline assignment: CDR1 SNHLY and CDR2 FYNNEI. The CDR3 is 15 residues long. V was cut by 2 bases and J by 0 bases, with 8 bases left in between.

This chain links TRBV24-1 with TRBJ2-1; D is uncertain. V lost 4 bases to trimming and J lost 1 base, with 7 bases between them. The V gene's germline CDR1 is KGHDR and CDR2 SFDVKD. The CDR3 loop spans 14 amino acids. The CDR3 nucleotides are TGTGCCACCAGTGAGGCAGGATCCTACAATGAGCAGTTCTTC. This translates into CATSEAGSYNEQFF.

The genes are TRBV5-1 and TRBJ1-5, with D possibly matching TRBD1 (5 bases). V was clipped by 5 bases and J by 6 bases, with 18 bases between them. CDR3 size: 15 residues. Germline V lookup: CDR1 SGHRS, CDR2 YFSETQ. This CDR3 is CASSKGPGGSQPQHF. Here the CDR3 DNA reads TGCGCCAGCAGTAAGGGACCGGGAGGGAGTCAGCCCCAGCATTTT.

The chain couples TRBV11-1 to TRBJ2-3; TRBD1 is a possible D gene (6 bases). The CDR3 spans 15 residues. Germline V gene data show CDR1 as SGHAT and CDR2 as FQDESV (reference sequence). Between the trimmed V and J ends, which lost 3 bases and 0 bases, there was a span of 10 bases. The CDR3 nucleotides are TGTGCCAGCAGCTTGAGGACAGCAAGCACAGATACGCAGTATTTT. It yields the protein CASSLRTASTDTQYF.

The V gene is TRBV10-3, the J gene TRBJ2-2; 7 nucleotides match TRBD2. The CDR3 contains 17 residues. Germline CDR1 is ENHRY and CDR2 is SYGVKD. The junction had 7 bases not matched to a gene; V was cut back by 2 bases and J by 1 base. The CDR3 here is CAISEPFGGENTGELFF. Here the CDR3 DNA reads TGTGCCATCAGTGAGCCCTTTGGGGGGGAGAACACCGGGGAGCTGTTTTTT.

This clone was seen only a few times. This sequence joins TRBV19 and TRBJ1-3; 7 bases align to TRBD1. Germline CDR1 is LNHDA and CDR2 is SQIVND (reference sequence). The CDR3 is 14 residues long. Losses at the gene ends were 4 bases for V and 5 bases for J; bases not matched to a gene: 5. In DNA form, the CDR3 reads TGTGCCAGTAGTAAGACAGGGAGAAGAAACACCATATATTTT. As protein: CASSKTGRRNTIYF.

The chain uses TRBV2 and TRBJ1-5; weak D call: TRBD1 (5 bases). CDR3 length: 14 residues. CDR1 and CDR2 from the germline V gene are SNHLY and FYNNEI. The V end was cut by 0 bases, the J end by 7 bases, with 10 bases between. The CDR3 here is CASSEAQVYQPQHF. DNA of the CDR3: TGTGCCAGCAGTGAAGCACAGGTATACCAGCCCCAGCATTTT.